This TCR beta chain stems from a study of CD8 T cells in Susac syndrome. Study details: There were Susac syndrome patients who were therapy-naive at blood draw, others on corticosteroids, and others on intravenous immunoglobulin alone. Regarding the study as a whole: The CD4+ T cell repertoires in Susac syndrome were not clonally expanded.

When the RNA was reverse transcribed, random hexamers were used with an input of roughly 0.45 to 1 ug. TCRdb processed the immunoSEQ multiplex PCR reads anew with MiXCR; each CDR3 protein has one entry. The sample records about 180,000 distinct CDR3 sequences, around 95% being singletons. Patients with Susac syndrome met diagnostic criteria defined recently for definite or probable disease. For this clonotype: Its cognate antigen is unknown.

Germline values: CDR1 SGHRS, CDR2 YFSETQ. V trimming: 2 bases; J trimming: 7 bases; junction bases outside the gene matches: 11. The CDR3 totals 15 residues. The chain uses TRBV5-1 and TRBJ1-1, with 7 nucleotides matching TRBD1. The sequencing input was CD4+ T cells from PBMCs. The source of this sequence is a human donor with Susac syndrome. CDR3 DNA: TGCGCCAGCAGCTTAGTGACCAGGGGGTCGGGTGAAGCTTTCTTT. Translating gives CASSLVTRGSGEAFF. Using reference TRBV5-1 and TRBJ1-1 for the parts outside the CDR3, the full variable domain is KAGVTQTPRYLIKTRGQQVTLSCSPISGHRSVSWYQQTPGQGLQFLFEYFSETQRNKGNFPGRFSGRQFSNSRSEMNVSTLELGDSALYLCASSLVTRGSGEAFFGQGTRLTVV.